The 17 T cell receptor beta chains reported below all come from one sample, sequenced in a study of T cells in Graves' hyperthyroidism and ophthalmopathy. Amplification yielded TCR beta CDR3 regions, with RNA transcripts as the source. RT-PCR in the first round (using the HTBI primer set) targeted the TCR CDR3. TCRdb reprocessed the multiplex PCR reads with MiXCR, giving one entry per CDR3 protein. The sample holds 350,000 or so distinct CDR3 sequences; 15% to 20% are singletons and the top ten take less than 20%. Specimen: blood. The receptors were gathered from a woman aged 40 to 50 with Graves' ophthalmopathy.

The CDR3 DNA is TGTGCCAGCAGTCCGGGACGACTTAACCTTAACTATGGCTACACCTTC. It yields the protein CASSPGRLNLNYGYTF. This chain links TRBV27 with TRBJ1-2; possible D gene TRBD1, 5 bases. The CDR3 sequence is 16 residues long. V dropped 5 bases and J dropped 1 base, with 17 bases sitting between them. CDR1 is MNHEY and CDR2 is SMNVEV in the germline V gene (reference sequence).

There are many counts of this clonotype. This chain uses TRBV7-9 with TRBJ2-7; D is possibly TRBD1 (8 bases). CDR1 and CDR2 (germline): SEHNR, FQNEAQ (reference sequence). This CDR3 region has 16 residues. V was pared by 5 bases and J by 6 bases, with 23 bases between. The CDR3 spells CASSLSRDRWGGEQYF. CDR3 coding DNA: TGTGCCAGCAGCCTCTCCCGGGACAGGTGGGGGGGCGAGCAGTACTTC.

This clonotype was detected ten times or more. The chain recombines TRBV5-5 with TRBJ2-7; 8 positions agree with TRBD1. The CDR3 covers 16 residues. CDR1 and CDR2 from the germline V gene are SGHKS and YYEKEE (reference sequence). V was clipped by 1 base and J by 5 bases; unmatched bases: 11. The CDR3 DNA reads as TGTGCCAGCAGCTTGAGTGTTGGACAGGGATTGGACGAGCAGTACTTC. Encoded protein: CASSLSVGQGLDEQYF. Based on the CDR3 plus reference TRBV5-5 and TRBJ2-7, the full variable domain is DAGVTQSPTHLIKTRGQQVTLRCSPISGHKSVSWYQQVLGQGPQFIFQYYEKEERGRGNFPDRFSARQFPNYSSELNVNALLLGDSALYLCASSLSVGQGLDEQYFGPGTRLTVT.

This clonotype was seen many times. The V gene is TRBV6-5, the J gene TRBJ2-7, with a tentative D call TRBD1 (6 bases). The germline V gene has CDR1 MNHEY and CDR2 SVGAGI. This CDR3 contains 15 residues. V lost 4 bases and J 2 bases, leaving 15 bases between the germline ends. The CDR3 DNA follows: TGTGCCAGCAGTTCGCCCGGGAAGGGGGCCTACGAGCAGTACTTC. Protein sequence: CASSSPGKGAYEQYF.

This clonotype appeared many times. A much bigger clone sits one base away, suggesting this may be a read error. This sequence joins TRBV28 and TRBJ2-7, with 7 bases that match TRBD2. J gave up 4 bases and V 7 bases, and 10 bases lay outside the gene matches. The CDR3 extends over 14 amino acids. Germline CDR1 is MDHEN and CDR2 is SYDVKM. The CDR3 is CASTRPRGVYEQYF. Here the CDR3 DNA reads TGTGCCAGCACCCGACCTCGGGGGGTATACGAGCAGTACTTC.

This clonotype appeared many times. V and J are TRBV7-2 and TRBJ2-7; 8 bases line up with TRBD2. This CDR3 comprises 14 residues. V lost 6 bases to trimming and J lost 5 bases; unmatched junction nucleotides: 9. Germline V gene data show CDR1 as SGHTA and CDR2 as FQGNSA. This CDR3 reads CASSDHSGNNEQYF. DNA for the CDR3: TGTGCCAGCAGTGACCATAGCGGGAACAACGAGCAGTACTTC.

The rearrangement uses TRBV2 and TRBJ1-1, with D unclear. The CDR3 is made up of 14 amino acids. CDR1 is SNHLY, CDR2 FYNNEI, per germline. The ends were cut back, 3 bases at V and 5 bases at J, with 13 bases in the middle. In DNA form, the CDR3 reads TGTGCCAGCAGTGACGCAGGTGCTTTTACTGAAGCTTTCTTT. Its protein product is CASSDAGAFTEAFF.

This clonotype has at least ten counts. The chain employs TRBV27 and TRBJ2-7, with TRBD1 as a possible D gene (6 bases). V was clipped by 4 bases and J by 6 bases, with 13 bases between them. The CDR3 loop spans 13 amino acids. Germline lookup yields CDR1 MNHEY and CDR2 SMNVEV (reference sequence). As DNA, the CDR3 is TGTGCCAGCAGTTCGGGTGAGGGGGTCGAGCAGTACTTC. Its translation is CASSSGEGVEQYF.

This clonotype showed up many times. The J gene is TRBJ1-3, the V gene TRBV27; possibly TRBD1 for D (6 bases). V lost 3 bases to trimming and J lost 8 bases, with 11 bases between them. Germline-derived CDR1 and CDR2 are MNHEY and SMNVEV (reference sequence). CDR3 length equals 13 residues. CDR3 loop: CASSFRGGHTIYF. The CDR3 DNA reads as TGTGCCAGCAGTTTCAGGGGAGGTCACACCATATATTTT.

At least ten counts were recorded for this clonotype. CDR3 sequence: CASSITSDLSVYEQYF. As DNA, the CDR3 is TGCGCCAGCAGCATTACTAGCGACCTGTCGGTCTACGAGCAGTACTTC. The chain links TRBV5-1 to TRBJ2-7, with 7 bases lining up with TRBD2. CDR1 and CDR2 (germline): SGHRS, YFSETQ. The V gene end was trimmed by 4 bases and the J gene end by 3 bases; junction bases not matched to a gene: 13. CDR3 length: 16 residues. The full variable domain, with the rest looked up from reference TRBV5-1 and TRBJ2-7, is KAGVTQTPRYLIKTRGQQVTLSCSPISGHRSVSWYQQTPGQGLQFLFEYFSETQRNKGNFPGRFSGRQFSNSRSEMNVSTLELGDSALYLCASSITSDLSVYEQYFGPGTRLTVT.

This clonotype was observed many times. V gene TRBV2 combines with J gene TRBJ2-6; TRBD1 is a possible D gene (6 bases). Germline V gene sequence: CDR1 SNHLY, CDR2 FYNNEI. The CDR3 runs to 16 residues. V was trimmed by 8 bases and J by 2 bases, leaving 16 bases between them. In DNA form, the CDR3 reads TGTGCCAGCTCGGCAGGGGCGGGCGCTGGGGCCAACGTCCTGACTTTC. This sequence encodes CASSAGAGAGANVLTF. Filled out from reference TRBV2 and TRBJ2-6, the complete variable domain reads EPEVTQTPSHQVTQMGQEVILRCVPISNHLYFYWYRQILGQKVEFLVSFYNNEISEKSEIFDDQFSVERPDGSNFTLKIRSTKLEDSAMYFCASSAGAGAGANVLTFGAGSRLTVL.

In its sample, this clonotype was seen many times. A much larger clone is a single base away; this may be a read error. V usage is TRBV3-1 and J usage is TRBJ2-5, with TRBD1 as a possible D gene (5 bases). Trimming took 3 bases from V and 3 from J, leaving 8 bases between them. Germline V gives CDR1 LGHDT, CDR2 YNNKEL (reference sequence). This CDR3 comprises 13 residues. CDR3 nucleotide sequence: TGTGCCAGCAGCCAGAACAGGAAAGAGACCCAGTACTTC. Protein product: CASSQNRKETQYF.

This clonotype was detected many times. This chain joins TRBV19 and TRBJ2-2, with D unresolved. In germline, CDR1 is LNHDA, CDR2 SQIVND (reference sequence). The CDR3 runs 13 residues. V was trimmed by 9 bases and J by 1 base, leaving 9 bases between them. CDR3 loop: CASSSRNTGELFF. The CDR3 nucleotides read TGTGCCAGCAGTTCCCGGAACACCGGGGAGCTGTTTTTT. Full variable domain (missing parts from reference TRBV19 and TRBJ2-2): DGGITQSPKYLFRKEGQNVTLSCEQNLNHDAMYWYRQDPGQGLRLIYYSQIVNDFQKGDIAEGYSVSREKKESFPLTVTSAQKNPTAFYLCASSSRNTGELFFGEGSRLTVL.

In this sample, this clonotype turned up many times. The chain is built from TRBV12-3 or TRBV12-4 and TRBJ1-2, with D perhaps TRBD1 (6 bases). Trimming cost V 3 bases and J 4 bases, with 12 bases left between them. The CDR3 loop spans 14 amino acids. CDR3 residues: CASSFGGSGYGYTF. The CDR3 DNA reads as TGTGCCAGCAGTTTCGGGGGCTCAGGCTATGGCTACACCTTC.

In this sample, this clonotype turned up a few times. The CDR3 nucleotides read TGTGCCAGCAGTTACGGAGGGTTGTACGAGCAGTACTTC. Its protein product is CASSYGGLYEQYF. The chain joins TRBV6-5 to TRBJ2-7, with D possibly TRBD2 on 6 matching bases. V lost 2 bases, J lost 4 bases, and 9 bases lay in between. Per the germline V gene, CDR1 is MNHEY and CDR2 is SVGAGI. There are 13 residues in the CDR3.

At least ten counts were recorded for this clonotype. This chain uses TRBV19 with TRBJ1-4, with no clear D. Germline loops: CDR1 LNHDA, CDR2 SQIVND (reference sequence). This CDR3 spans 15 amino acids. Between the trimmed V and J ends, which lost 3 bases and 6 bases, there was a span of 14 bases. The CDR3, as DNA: TGTGCCAGTAGTATCACTTGGCGGATTCATGAAAAACTGTTTTTT. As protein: CASSITWRIHEKLFF.

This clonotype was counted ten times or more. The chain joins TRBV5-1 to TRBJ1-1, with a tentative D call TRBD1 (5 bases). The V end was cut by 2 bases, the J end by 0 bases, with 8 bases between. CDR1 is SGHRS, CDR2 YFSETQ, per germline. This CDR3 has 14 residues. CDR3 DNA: TGCGCCAGCAGCTTCGACAGCCTGAACACTGAAGCTTTCTTT. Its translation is CASSFDSLNTEAFF.